A selection of T cell receptor beta chains follows, all from one sample in a study of T cell repertoires in cytomegalovirus infection. TCRdb itself ran the reads through MiXCR, one entry per CDR3 protein. The sample has under 250,000 distinct CDR3 sequences, 9% to 15% seen once; the top ten hold approximately 1.6%. The specimen was PBMCs. These TCRs come from a human donor in good health (CMV status not recorded). Some clones in this sample may be carry-over from other donors' samples. CDR3s include the opening cysteine and the closing phenylalanine or tryptophan. A D gene is named only where the DNA matches it firmly. Clone size is given for some rows only: seen once, a few or many times, or a class if the clone is expanded.

- TRBJ1-1 12 TRBV7-2 - CASSRAALEAFF TGTGCCAGCAGCCGTGCCGCATTAGAAGCTTTCTTT
TRBD2 TRBJ2-3 17 TRBV10-3 many CAIRSGRADVSTDTQYF TGTGCCATCAGGAGCGGGAGGGCCGATGTGTCCACAGATACGCAGTATTTT
TRBD1 TRBJ1-5 15 TRBV19 many CASSWEGAYGQPQHF TGTGCCAGTAGTTGGGAGGGGGCGTATGGTCAGCCCCAGCATTTT
TRBD1 TRBJ2-7 12 TRBV20-1 many CSARDRPYEQYF TGCAGTGCGAGGGACAGGCCCTACGAGCAGTACTTC
- TRBJ2-1 12 TRBV12-3/TRBV12-4 many CASSFGQDEQFF TGTGCCAGCAGTTTCGGACAAGATGAGCAGTTCTTC
TRBD2 TRBJ2-3 18 TRBV7-3 many CASSPLVVAGGITDTQYF TGTGCCAGCAGCCCCCTCGTGGTAGCGGGGGGTATCACAGATACGCAGTATTTT
- TRBJ1-4 16 TRBV7-9 - CASSPVGRATNEKLFF TGTGCCAGCAGCCCCGTTGGGCGGGCAACTAATGAAAAACTGTTTTTT
TRBD2 TRBJ2-3 15 TRBV7-2 many CASSPGGIDTDTQYF TGTGCCAGCAGTCCCGGGGGGATCGACACAGATACGCAGTATTTT
TRBD1 TRBJ1-1 13 TRBV25-1 - CASQGQMNTEAFF TGTGCCAGCCAGGGACAGATGAACACTGAAGCTTTCTTT
- TRBJ1-1 16 TRBV20-1 few CSAPNRQFEWNTEAFF TGCAGTGCTCCTAATCGACAGTTTGAGTGGAACACTGAAGCTTTCTTT
TRBD2 TRBJ2-7 15 TRBV7-2 many CASRPSAGGRFEQYF TGTGCCAGCAGGCCCTCGGCGGGGGGGCGGTTCGAGCAGTACTTC
- TRBJ2-7 14 TRBV11-2 - CASSSEESSYEQYF TGTGCCAGCAGCTCTGAGGAGAGCTCCTACGAGCAGTACTTC
TRBD1 TRBJ1-2 14 TRBV7-9 many CASSLAPGQGSYTF TGTGCCAGCAGCTTAGCGCCGGGACAGGGGTCCTACACCTTC